The clone carrying this TCR beta chain occurred a few times. As yet, its antigen is unknown. Documented time point: week 11, during vaccination. The study gave 300 ug of mutant IDH1 20-mer peptide per vaccine dose, with topical imiquimod. In every donor, the tumor was a new WHO grade 3 or 4 IDH1-mutant, ATRX-lost astrocytoma. From germline, CDR1 is SEHNR and CDR2 FQNEAQ (reference sequence). The CDR3 has 15 amino acids. The V gene end was trimmed by 6 bases and the J gene end by 5 bases; junction bases not matched to a gene: 4. TCRdb's table, derived via immunoSEQ multiplex PCR, lists solely in-frame clones and lacks some. The data contain some 60,000 clones, about 80% of them singletons. This record belongs to a study of a mutant IDH1 vaccine in newly diagnosed glioma. The overall study: Patients under treatment included approximately 62% males and about 40% females and had a mean age of roughly 43 years. Radiotherapy, temozolomide, or both had been given previously, and both were given to most.

General observations from the study: It seemed that pseudoprogression was not linked to changes in the top peripheral T cell clonotypes.

The material was PBMCs, obtained from a glioma patient whose treatment included an IDH1 peptide vaccine. The clonotype was recovered from a man over 45 with glioma. V usage is TRBV7-9 and J usage is TRBJ2-1, with TRBD2 identical over 13 bases. This CDR3 reads CASRNGLAGDNEQFF. CDR3 DNA sequence: TGTGCCAGCAGGAACGGACTAGCGGGAGACAATGAGCAGTTCTTC.